Following are 14 T cell receptor beta chains from one sample sequenced in a study of T cells in narcolepsy. Measured with immunoSEQ multiplex PCR; TCRdb has only the in-frame clones, and not every one. This sample has over 30,000 clones, with approximately 80% found just once. The sequencing sample was made of CD45RA- memory CD4+ T cells from PBMCs. These receptors came from a human donor with narcolepsy.

V and J are TRBV4-1 and TRBJ1-5, with no clear D. Deletions cut 1 base from V and 2 bases from J, with 6 bases between. The CDR3 is 14 residues long. The germline CDR1 and CDR2 sequences are MGHRA and YSYEKL. The CDR3 coding sequence is TGCGCCAGCAGCCAAGGAGAGGGCAATCAGCCCCAGCATTTT. Translating gives CASSQGEGNQPQHF.

The chain links TRBV6-5 to TRBJ2-1; either TRBD1 or TRBD2 may fit D (5 bases each). CDR3 length: 15 amino acids. Germline V gives CDR1 MNHEY, CDR2 SVGAGI. V lost 0 bases and J 5 bases, leaving 11 bases between the germline ends. The CDR3 protein is CASSYSPRGDNEQFF. In DNA, the CDR3 is TGTGCCAGCAGTTACTCCCCGAGAGGGGACAATGAGCAGTTCTTC.

Written as DNA, the CDR3 is TGTGCCAGCAGTTACTCCCGCGCTGATTCTGGAAACACCATATATTTT. Translating it yields CASSYSRADSGNTIYF. V is TRBV6-6 and J is TRBJ1-3; D is ambiguous. Germline loops: CDR1 MNHNY, CDR2 SVGAGI (reference sequence). Deletions cut 0 bases from V and 1 base from J, with 10 bases between. The CDR3 has 16 amino acids.

This chain uses TRBV7-2 with TRBJ2-5; D might be TRBD2 (5 bases). The CDR3 contains 16 residues. Trimming stripped 5 bases from V and 5 bases from J, with 21 bases between. CDR1 is SGHTA and CDR2 is FQGNSA in the germline V gene. The CDR3 DNA reads TGTGCCAGCAGCCCCCATGGTGGGTCGGGATCTGAGACCCAGTACTTC. The encoded protein is CASSPHGGSGSETQYF.

CDR3 bases: TGTGCCAGCAGCTTTGGCCGTACCGCCAATCAGCCCCAGCATTTT. It translates to CASSFGRTANQPQHF. The gene calls are TRBV5-8 and TRBJ1-5; D gene unclear. This CDR3 is built from 15 residues. Trimming took off 2 bases at V and 3 bases at J, with 12 bases between the two ends. Per the germline V gene, CDR1 is SGHTS and CDR2 is YDEGEE.

The J gene is TRBJ2-1, the V gene TRBV9; 10 bases are a match to TRBD2. V gave up 0 bases and J gave up 6 bases; unmatched junction bases: 6. The CDR3 is 16 amino acids. Germline V gene lookup returns CDR1 SGDLS and CDR2 YYNGEE. Written as DNA, the CDR3 is TGTGCCAGCAGCGTAGTAAGCGGGGGGGCCGGCAATGAGCAGTTCTTC. Translation: CASSVVSGGAGNEQFF.

The chain has TRBV4-1 and TRBJ1-5; D gene unclear. V lost 4 bases and J lost 6, with 22 bases in between. The germline V gene encodes CDR1 MGHRA and CDR2 YSYEKL. This CDR3 is built from 17 residues. This CDR3 reads CASSPLIPGSTAQPQHF. The CDR3 DNA is TGCGCCAGCAGCCCTCTAATACCTGGAAGCACGGCTCAGCCCCAGCATTTT.

Of note for this clone: Other nucleotide sequences in the sample specify the same CDR3. This chain links TRBV30 with TRBJ1-5, with D perhaps matching TRBD1 (5 bases). Trimming shortened V by 1 base and J by 3 bases, and 16 bases separated the two germline ends. The length of the CDR3 is 16 residues. From germline, CDR1 is GTSNPN and CDR2 SVGIG (reference sequence). CDR3 protein: CAWSGLGAGLNQPQHF. The CDR3 region has the DNA TGTGCCTGGAGTGGGCTGGGAGCAGGGCTCAATCAGCCCCAGCATTTT.

The chain couples TRBV5-6 to TRBJ1-1; no definite D call. Germline-derived CDR1 and CDR2 are SGHDT and YYEEEE. The CDR3 runs to 14 residues. V shed 0 bases and J shed 3 bases, with 9 bases lying between them. Here the CDR3 DNA reads TGTGCCAGCAGCTTGGGGCCGACTTACACTGAAGCTTTCTTT. Translating gives CASSLGPTYTEAFF.

The genes are TRBV7-2 and TRBJ1-2; no definite D call. V was pared by 2 bases and J by 1 base, with 8 bases between. The germline V gene encodes CDR1 SGHTA and CDR2 FQGNSA. CDR3 length: 14 amino acids. Here the CDR3 DNA reads TGTGCCAGCAGCTTAAACCGAATTAACTATGGCTACACCTTC. Translation gives CASSLNRINYGYTF. The whole variable domain, filled in from reference TRBV7-2 and TRBJ1-2, reads GAGVSQSPSNKVTEKGKDVELRCDPISGHTALYWYRQSLGQGLEFLIYFQGNSAPDKSGLPSDRFSAERTGGSVSTLTIQRTQQEDSAVYLCASSLNRINYGYTFGSGTRLTVV.

This chain's CDR3 is CASRRVSTSYEQYF. The CDR3 nucleotides are TGTGCCAGCAGGCGAGTCTCTACGTCCTACGAGCAGTACTTC. The genes are TRBV11-2 and TRBJ2-7; no clear D gene. The V gene's germline CDR1 is SGHAT and CDR2 FQNNGV. Between the trimmed V and J ends, which lost 6 bases and 1 base, there was a span of 13 bases. The CDR3 covers 14 residues.

This sequence joins TRBV19 and TRBJ1-2; 9 nucleotides line up with TRBD1. Trimming cost V 8 bases and J 1 base; bases outside gene matches: 5. CDR1 and CDR2 (germline): LNHDA, SQIVND (reference sequence). There are 14 residues in the CDR3. The CDR3 bases are TGTGCCAGTCTCCTGACAGGGGGTAACTATGGCTACACCTTC. Amino acids: CASLLTGGNYGYTF.

V is TRBV11-3 and J is TRBJ2-1, with TRBD2 identical over 9 bases. Germline-derived CDR1 and CDR2 are SGHNT and YENEEA. The junction had 12 bases not matched to a gene; V was cut back by 0 bases and J by 15 bases. The CDR3 has 15 residues. The CDR3 loop reads CASSLDDMRGGKLFF. CDR3 coding DNA: TGTGCCAGCAGCTTAGATGATATGCGGGGGGGTAAACTGTTCTTC.

V is TRBV2 and J is TRBJ2-5, with unresolved D. Germline CDR1 reads SNHLY; CDR2 reads FYNNEI. V lost 8 bases and J 1 base, leaving 11 bases between the germline ends. This CDR3 is 13 amino acids long. CDR3 region: CASSRLLQETQYF. CDR3 DNA sequence: TGTGCCAGCTCAAGGCTCCTCCAAGAGACCCAGTACTTC.